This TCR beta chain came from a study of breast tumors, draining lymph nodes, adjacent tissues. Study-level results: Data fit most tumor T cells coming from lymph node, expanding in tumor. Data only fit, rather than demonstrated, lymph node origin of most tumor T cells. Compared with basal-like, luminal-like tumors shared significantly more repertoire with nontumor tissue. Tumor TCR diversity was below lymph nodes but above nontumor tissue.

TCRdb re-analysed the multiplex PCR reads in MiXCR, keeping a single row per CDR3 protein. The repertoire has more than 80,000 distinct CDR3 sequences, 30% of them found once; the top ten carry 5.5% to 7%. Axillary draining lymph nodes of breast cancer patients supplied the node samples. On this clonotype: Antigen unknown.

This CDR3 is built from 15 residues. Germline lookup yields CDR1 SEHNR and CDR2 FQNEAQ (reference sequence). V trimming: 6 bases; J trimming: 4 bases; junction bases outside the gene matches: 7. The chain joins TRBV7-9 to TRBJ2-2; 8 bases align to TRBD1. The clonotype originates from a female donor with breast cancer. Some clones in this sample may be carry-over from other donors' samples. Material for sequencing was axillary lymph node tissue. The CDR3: CASRPGQAGTGELFF. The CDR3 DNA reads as TGTGCCAGCAGGCCGGGACAGGCGGGCACCGGGGAGCTGTTTTTT.